This T cell receptor (beta chain) was documented in a study of blood T cell repertoires in COVID-19. Study as a whole: T cells, B-cell-depleted T cells, or PBMCs provided the cDNA or gDNA that served as material.

Per the authors' pipeline: By means of reference gene primer amplification, nucleated cell counts were estimated. Clones were sequenced by immunoSEQ multiplex PCR, and TCRdb holds only the in-frame ones, with some missing. V, J and clone size are those of that table, while D and trimming were read from the DNA. This sample carries 150,000 to 200,000 clones, nearly 90% of them seen once, and the ten largest clones take roughly 2%. This receptor was identified in a man aged 18-30 years who had recovered from COVID-19. Sequenced: peripheral blood.

CDR3 sequence: CASSNRQGAHEQYF. CDR3 bases: TGTGCCAGCAGCAATAGACAGGGGGCCCACGAGCAGTACTTC. J is TRBJ2-7 and V is TRBV7-9, with 10 bases matching TRBD1. CDR1 and CDR2 from the germline V gene are SEHNR and FQNEAQ (reference sequence). The length of the CDR3 is 14 residues. V trimming: 5 bases; J trimming: 5 bases; junction bases outside the gene matches: 6.